The subject of this entry is one T cell receptor (beta chain). Its target antigen remains unknown. No much larger clonotype is one base removed from it; base qualities were not supplied. The data stem from a study of blood T cells in healthy people across ages (dated by TCRdb to about 2015). Background on the whole study: In model experiments, template switching captured roughly one uniquely barcoded TCR beta cDNA molecule for every two T cells. To avoid experimental bias, donors of different ages were spread randomly across the sequencing lanes. To track age-related changes in TCR beta repertoire diversity, the study relied on deep sequencing normalized with unique cDNA molecular identifiers. The donors were split into four age groups: young (average approximately 16 years), middle-aged (39), aged (about 56) and long-lived (roughly 77). The study analyzed two additional independent replicas of 1 million unique cDNA reads from the same blood draw for two donors, one aged 18 to 30 and one aged 80 or older.

V and J lose 3 bases and 4 bases, and a span of 9 bases separates them. The CDR1 and CDR2 encoded by the germline V gene (reference sequence) are DFQATT and SNEGSKA. From the cysteine through the phenylalanine, the CDR3 covers 12 amino acids. Just the 36-base CDR3 DNA is kept, in frame starting at base 1. Study-wide conclusions, independent of this receptor: The CMV infection status of donors was not known, potentially confounding age-related changes in expanded clonotypes. Conclusive comparison of naive and antigen-experienced compartments was prevented by the profiling of bulk unsorted PBMCs. Estimates of total diversity based on one million sequenced T cells were considered lower bounds and underestimates. Observed TCR beta diversity per million T cells fell roughly linearly with age, and a significant reduction was already apparent by age around 39. Observed TCR beta diversity correlated strongly with the percentage of naive T cells measured by flow cytometry. Compared with the aged group, the long-lived group had more naive CD4+ T cells, fewer expanded clones and increased TCR diversity, a pattern suggesting age selection.

Donors were about 36 systemically healthy Caucasian individuals from Russia aged roughly 6 to 90 years. Ten milliliters of peripheral blood were drawn from each donor into EDTA-treated Vacutainer tubes. Ficoll-Paque density-gradient centrifugation was used to isolate PBMCs, with at least 6.5 million per sample. Total RNA, at least 5 micrograms per sample, was extracted from PBMCs with Trizol reagent. For every donor, an aliquot of PBMCs went through flow cytometry to measure the percentages of naive CD45RAhigh/CD27high T cells. The library came from 5' RACE. Data came from an Illumina HiSeq 2500. A second PCR of 7 to 11 cycles was performed with a sample-barcoded 5' primer and a J-beta primer mix. Each TCR beta cDNA molecule received a unique molecular identifier from a template-switch 5' adaptor carrying 12 random nucleotides. At least 3 million CDR3-containing paired-end reads were obtained from each sample. First-strand cDNA synthesis was performed from all RNA using the Mint cDNA synthesis kit, with priming by a TRBC-specific oligonucleotide. Following uracil-DNA glycosylase treatment, all cDNA underwent a first 18-cycle PCR with the universal primers M1SS and BC2_uni_R. As for the original processing: For normalization, 1 million high-quality reads, each with a distinct molecular identifier, were randomly selected from each sample. Reads with shared molecular identifiers were discarded instead of being binned into consensus sequences. CDR3 identification, clonotype clustering and error correction used MiTCR with a Q25 quality threshold and the strictest error-elimination algorithm. Lower-bound total TCR beta diversity was estimated with a nonparametric unseen species model using Euler transformation. Using fastp trimming at Q25 and MiXCR clonotype assembly, TCRdb reanalyzed the public sequencing data and kept in-frame beta chains. For every CDR3 protein sequence, its rows merge into one entry that carries the most common genes and DNA. TCRdb's processing, not the study's, gives the V and J calls here. In all, the sample holds about 1.8 million distinct CDR3 sequences, and roughly 50% of those were seen once. The ten most abundant clones make up 2.1% of the sample.

The sequenced material came from blood. The sequence is built from TRBV20-1 and TRBJ2-5; the D gene cannot be resolved beyond TRBD1 or TRBD2, each matching 5 bases. The clonotype was recovered from a middle-aged woman in good health. The nucleotides read TGCAGTGCTAGCGGGGACCCAGAGACCCAGTACTTC. It specifies CSASGDPETQYF.